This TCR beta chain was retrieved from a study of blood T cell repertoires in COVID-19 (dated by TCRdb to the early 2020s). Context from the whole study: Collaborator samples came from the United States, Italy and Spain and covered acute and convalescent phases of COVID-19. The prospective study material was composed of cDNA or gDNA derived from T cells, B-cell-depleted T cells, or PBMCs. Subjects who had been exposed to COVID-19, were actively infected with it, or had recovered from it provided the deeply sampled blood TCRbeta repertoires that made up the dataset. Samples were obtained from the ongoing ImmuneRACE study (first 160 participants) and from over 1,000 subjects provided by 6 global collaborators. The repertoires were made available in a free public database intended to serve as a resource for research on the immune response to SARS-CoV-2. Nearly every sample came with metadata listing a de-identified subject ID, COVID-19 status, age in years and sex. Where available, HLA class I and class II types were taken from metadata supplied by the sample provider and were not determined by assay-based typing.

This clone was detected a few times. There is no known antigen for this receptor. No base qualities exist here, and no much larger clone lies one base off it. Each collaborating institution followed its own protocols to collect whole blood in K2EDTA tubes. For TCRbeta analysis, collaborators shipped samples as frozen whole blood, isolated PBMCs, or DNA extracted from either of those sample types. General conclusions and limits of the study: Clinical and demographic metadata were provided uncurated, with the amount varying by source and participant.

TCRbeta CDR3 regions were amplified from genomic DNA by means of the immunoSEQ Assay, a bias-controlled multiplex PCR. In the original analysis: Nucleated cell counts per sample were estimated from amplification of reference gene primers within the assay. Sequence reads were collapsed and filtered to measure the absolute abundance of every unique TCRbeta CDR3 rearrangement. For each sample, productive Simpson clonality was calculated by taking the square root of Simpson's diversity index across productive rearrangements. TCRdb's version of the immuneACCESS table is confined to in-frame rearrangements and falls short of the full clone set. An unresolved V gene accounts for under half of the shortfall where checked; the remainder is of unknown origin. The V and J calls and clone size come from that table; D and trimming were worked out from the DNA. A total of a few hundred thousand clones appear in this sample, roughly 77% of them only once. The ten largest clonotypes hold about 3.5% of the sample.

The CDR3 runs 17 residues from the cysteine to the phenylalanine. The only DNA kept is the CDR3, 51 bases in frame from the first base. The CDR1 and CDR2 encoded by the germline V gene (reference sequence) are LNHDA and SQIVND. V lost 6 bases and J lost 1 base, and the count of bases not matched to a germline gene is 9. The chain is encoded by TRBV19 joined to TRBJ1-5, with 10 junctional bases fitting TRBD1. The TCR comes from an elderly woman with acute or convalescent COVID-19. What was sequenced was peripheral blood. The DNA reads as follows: TGTGCCAGTAGCCTGGACAGGGGGAGGAAGAGCAATCAGCCCCAGCATTTT. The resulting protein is CASSLDRGRKSNQPQHF.